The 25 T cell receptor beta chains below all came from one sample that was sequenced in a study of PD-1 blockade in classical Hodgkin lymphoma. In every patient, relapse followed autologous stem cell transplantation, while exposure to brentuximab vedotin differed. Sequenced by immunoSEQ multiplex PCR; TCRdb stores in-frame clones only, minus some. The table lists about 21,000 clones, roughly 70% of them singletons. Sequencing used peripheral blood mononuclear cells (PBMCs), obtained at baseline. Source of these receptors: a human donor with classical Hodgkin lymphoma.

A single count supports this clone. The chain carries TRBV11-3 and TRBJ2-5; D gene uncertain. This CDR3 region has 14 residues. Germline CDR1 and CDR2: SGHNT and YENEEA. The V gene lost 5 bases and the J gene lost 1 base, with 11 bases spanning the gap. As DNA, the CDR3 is TGTGCCAGCAGCACCGGAGACCGCCAAGAGACCCAGTACTTC. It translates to CASSTGDRQETQYF.

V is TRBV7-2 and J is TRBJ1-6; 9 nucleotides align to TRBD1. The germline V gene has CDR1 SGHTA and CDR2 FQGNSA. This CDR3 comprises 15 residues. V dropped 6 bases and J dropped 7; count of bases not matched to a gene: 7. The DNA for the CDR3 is TGTGCCAGCAGTCGGGACAGGGTGATGAATTCACCCCTCCACTTT. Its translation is CASSRDRVMNSPLHF.

CDR3 sequence (DNA): TGTGCCAGCAGCTTGGGGGGTCAAGAGACCCAGTACTTC. It codes for CASSLGGQETQYF. The chain combines TRBV5-4 with TRBJ2-5; D is ambiguous. V lost 0 bases to trimming and J lost 2 bases, with 5 bases between them. The CDR3 is 13 amino acids. From germline, CDR1 is SGHNT and CDR2 YYREEE (reference sequence).

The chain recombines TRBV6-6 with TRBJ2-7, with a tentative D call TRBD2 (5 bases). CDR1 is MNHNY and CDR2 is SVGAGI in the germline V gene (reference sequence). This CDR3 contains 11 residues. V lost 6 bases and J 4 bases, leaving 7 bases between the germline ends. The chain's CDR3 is CASSEGYEQYV. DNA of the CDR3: TGTGCCAGCAGCGAGGGATACGAGCAGTACGTC.

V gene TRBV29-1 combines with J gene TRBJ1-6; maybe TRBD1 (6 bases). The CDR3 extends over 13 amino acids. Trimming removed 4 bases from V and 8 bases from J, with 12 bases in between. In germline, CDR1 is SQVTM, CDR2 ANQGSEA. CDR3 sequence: CSVAQGNDSPLHF. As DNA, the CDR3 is TGCAGCGTTGCACAGGGTAATGATTCACCCCTCCACTTT.

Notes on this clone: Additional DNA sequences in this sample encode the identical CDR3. CDR3 sequence reads: CASSLTGANQPQHF. CDR3 nucleotides: TGTGCCAGCAGTTTGACAGGAGCCAATCAGCCCCAGCATTTT. The genes are TRBV7-9 and TRBJ1-5, with a possible D match to TRBD1 (6 bases). Germline values: CDR1 SEHNR, CDR2 FQNEAQ (reference sequence). The V gene lost 6 bases and the J gene lost 3 bases, with 12 bases spanning the gap. This CDR3 has 14 amino acids.

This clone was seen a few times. CDR3 residues: CSVLGDGNTEAFF. For the CDR3, the DNA is TGCAGCGTTTTAGGGGACGGGAACACTGAAGCTTTCTTT. The chain uses TRBV29-1 and TRBJ1-1; perhaps TRBD1 as D (5 bases). There are 13 residues in the CDR3. Per the germline V gene, CDR1 is SQVTM and CDR2 is ANQGSEA. Trimming took 5 bases from V and 1 from J, leaving 11 bases between them.

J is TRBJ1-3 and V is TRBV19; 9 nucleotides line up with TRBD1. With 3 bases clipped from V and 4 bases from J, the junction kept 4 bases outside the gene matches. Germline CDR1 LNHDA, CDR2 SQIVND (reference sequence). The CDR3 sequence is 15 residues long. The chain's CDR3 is CASSIGTGPGNTIYF. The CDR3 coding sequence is TGTGCCAGTAGTATCGGGACAGGGCCAGGAAACACCATATATTTT.

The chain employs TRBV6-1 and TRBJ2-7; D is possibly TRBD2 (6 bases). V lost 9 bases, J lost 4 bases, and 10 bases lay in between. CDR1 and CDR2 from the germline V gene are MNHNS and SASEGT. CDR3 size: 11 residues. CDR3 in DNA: TGTGCCAGTCGGGGGTTATACGAGCAGTACGTC. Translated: CASRGLYEQYV.

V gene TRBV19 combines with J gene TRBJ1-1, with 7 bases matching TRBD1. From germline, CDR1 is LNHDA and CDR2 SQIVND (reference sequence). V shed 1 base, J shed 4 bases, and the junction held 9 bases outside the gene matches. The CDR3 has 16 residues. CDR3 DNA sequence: TGTGCCAGTAGTATAGGCTCTCACAGGGGCTCCACTGAAGCTTTCTTT. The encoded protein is CASSIGSHRGSTEAFF.

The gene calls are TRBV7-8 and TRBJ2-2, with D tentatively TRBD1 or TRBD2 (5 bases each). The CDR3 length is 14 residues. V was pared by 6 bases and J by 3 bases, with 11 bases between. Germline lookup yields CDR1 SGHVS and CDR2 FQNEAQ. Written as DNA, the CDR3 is TGTGCCAGCAGTGGGGCCGGGGACACCGGGGAGCTGTTTTTT. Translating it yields CASSGAGDTGELFF.

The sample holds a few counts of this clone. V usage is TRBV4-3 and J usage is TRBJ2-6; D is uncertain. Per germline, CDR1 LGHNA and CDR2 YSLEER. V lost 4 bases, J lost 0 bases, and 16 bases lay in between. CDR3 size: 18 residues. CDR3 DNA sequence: TGCGCCAGCAGCCCCACGTACGGGCTCCGCTCTGGGGCCAACGTCCTGACTTTC. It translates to CASSPTYGLRSGANVLTF.

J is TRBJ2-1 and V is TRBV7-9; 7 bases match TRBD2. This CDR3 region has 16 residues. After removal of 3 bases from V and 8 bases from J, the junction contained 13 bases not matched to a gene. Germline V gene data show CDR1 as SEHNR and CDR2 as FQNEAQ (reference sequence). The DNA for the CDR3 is TGTGCCAGCAGCTTGACCGGGTCCATGGGAGGGGATGAGCAGTTCTTC. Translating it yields CASSLTGSMGGDEQFF.

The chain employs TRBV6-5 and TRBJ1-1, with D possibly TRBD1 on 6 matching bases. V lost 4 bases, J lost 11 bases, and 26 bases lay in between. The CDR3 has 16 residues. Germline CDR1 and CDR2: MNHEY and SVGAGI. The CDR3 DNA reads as TGTGCCAGCAGTTTCACCTCGGGACAAGGCCGTTCGAGGGCTTTCTTT. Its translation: CASSFTSGQGRSRAFF.

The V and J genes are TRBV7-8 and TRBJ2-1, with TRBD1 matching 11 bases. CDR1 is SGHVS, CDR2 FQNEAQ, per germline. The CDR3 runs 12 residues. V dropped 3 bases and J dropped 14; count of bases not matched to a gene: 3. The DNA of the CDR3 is TGTGCCAGCAGCTTGGGGACAGGGGGTGAGTTCTTC. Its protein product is CASSLGTGGEFF.

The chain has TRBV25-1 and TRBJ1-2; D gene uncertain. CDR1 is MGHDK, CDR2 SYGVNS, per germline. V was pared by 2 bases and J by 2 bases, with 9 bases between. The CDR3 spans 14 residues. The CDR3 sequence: CASSEHGNNYGYTF. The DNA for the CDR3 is TGTGCCAGCAGTGAACACGGAAACAACTATGGCTACACCTTC.

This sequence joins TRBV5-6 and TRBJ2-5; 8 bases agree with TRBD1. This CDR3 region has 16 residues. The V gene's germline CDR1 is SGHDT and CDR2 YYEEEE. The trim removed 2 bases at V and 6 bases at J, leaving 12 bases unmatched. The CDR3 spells CASSFLMSGGAKTQYF. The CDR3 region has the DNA TGTGCCAGCAGCTTTTTAATGTCAGGGGGCGCAAAGACCCAGTACTTC. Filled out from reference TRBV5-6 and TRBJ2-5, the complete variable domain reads DAGVTQSPTHLIKTRGQQVTLRCSPKSGHDTVSWYQQALGQGPQFIFQYYEEEERQRGNFPDRFSGHQFPNYSSELNVNALLLGDSALYLCASSFLMSGGAKTQYFGPGTRLLVL.

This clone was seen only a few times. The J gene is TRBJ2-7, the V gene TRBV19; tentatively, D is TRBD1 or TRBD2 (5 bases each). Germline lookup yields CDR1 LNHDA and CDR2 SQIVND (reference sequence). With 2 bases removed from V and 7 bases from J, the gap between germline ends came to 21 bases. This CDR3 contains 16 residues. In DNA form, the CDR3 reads TGTGCCAGTAGTATAAGGCCGGGGCACCAGGCAGGGGAGCAGTACTTC. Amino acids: CASSIRPGHQAGEQYF. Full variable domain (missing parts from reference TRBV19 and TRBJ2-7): DGGITQSPKYLFRKEGQNVTLSCEQNLNHDAMYWYRQDPGQGLRLIYYSQIVNDFQKGDIAEGYSVSREKKESFPLTVTSAQKNPTAFYLCASSIRPGHQAGEQYFGPGTRLTVT.

CDR3 region: CASSLGGTRTGTEAFF. CDR3 DNA: TGTGCCAGCAGCTTGGGAGGAACTCGGACAGGCACTGAAGCTTTCTTT. V usage is TRBV5-6 and J usage is TRBJ1-1, with 7 bases matching TRBD1. Germline V gene data show CDR1 as SGHDT and CDR2 as YYEEEE. The V gene end was trimmed by 0 bases and the J gene end by 4 bases; junction bases not matched to a gene: 9. The CDR3 sequence is 16 residues long.

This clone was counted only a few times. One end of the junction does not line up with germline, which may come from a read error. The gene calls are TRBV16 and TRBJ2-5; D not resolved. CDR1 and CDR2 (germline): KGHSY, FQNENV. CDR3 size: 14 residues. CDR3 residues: CASSVIVGQGTQYF. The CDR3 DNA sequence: TGTGCCAGCAGCGTCATCGTCGGGCAAGGGACCCAGTACTTC.

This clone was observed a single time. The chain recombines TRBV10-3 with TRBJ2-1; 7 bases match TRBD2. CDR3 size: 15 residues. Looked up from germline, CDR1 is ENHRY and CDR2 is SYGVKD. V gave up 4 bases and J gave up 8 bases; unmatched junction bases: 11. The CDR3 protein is CAISGKTGLVDEQFF. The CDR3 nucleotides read TGTGCCATCAGTGGGAAGACTGGACTAGTCGATGAGCAGTTCTTC.

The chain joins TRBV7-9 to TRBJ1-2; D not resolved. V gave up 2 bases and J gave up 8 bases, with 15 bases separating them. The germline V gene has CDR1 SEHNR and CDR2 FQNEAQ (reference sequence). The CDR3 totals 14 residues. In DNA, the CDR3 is TGTGCCAGCAGCTTAAACGGGGAGATAGAAGGCTACACCTTC. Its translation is CASSLNGEIEGYTF.

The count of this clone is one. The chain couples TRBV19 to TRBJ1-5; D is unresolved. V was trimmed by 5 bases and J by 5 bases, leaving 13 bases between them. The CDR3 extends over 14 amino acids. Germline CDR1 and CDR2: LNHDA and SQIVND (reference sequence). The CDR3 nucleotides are TGTGCCAGTAGTTATCTCGATCGAGATCAGCCCCAGCATTTT. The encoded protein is CASSYLDRDQPQHF.

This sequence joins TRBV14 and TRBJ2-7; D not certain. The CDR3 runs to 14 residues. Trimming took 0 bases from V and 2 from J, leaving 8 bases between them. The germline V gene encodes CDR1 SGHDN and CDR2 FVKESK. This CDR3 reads CASSQDRLPYEQYF. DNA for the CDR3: TGTGCCAGCAGCCAAGACAGGCTACCCTACGAGCAGTACTTC.

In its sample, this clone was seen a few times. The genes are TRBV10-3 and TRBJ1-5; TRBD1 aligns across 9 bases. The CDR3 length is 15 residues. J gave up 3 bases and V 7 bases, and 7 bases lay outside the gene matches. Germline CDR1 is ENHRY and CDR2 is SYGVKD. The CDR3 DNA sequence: TGTGCCATCAAATCCGGGACAGGGATCAATCAGCCCCAGCATTTT. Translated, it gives CAIKSGTGINQPQHF.